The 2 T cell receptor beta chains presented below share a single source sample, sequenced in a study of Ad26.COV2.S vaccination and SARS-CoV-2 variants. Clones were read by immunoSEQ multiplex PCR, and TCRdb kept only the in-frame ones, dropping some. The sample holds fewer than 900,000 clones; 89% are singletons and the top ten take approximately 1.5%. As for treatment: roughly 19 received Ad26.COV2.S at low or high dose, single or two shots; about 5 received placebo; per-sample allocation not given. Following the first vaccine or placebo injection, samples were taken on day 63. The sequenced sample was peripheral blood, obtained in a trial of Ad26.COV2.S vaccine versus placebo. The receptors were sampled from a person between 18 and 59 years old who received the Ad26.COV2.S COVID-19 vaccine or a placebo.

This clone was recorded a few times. CDR3 protein: CASSTGVMAEAFF. The DNA of the CDR3 is TGTGCCAGTAGTACCGGGGTAATGGCTGAAGCTTTCTTT. This sequence joins TRBV19 and TRBJ1-1; no firm D call. CDR3 size: 13 residues. V was shortened by 4 bases and J by 6 bases, with 12 bases between the two germline ends. From germline, CDR1 is LNHDA and CDR2 SQIVND (reference sequence).

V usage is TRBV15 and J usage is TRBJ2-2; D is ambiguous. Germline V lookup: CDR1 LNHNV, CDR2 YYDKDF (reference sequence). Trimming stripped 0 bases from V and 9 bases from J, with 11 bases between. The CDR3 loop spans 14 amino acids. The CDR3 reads CATSRDLSARELFF. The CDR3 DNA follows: TGTGCCACCAGCAGAGATCTCTCAGCCCGGGAGCTGTTTTTT.